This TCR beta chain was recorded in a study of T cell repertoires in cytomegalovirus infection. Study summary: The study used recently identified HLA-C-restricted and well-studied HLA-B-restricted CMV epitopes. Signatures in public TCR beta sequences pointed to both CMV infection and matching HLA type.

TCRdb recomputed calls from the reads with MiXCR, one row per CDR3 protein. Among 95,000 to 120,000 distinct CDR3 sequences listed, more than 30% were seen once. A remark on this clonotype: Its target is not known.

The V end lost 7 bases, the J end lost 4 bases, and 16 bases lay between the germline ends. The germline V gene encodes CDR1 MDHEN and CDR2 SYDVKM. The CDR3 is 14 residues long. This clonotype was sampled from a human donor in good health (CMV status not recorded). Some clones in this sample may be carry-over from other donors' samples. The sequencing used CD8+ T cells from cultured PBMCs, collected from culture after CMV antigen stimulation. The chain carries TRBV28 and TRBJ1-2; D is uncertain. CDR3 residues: CASNPVSWGYGYTF. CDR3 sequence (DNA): TGTGCCAGCAATCCGGTCTCTTGGGGCTATGGCTACACCTTC.